What follows describes a single T cell receptor beta chain. Its antigen remains unidentified. Deletions cut 1 base from V and 5 bases from J, with 9 bases between. The CDR3 totals 14 residues. CDR1 is SGHDT, CDR2 YYEEEE, per germline. The sample belongs to a study of shared clonotypes between healthy human individuals. Regarding the study as a whole: Clonotypes that were shared across a handful of donors made up 4% to 6% of naive CD4 clonotypes. Clonotype sharing across donors was expected to vary with sequencing depth. Generally, naive subsets came out with larger estimated richness than memory subsets.

Authors' processing steps: Junction-only immunoSEQ data arrived without quality scores, meaning filtering differed. Sequencing used immunoSEQ multiplex PCR; TCRdb keeps in-frame clones, though not all of them. V, J and clone size were drawn from that table, and D and trimming were deduced from the DNA. The data contain over a million clones, around 97% of them singletons. Sequencing was performed on naive CD4+ T cells sorted from blood. Subset here: CD45RA+ positively selected. This chain joins TRBV5-6 and TRBJ2-2, with D unclear. The clonotype comes from a man aged 25-45 years in good health. CDR3 region: CASSLWQLTGELFF. The CDR3, as DNA: TGTGCCAGCAGCTTGTGGCAGCTGACCGGGGAGCTGTTTTTT.